What follows describes a single T cell receptor beta chain. Its antigen is still unknown. The protocol was immunoSEQ multiplex PCR, while the TCRdb copy is restricted to in-frame clones and leaves out a portion. The sample shows about 120,000 clones, around 90% of them seen only once. This sample is drawn from a study of T cell responses to AZD1222 COVID-19 vaccine. The CDR3 has 14 amino acids. Per germline, CDR1 SGHRS and CDR2 YFSETQ. Trimming removed 2 bases at V and 1 base at J, with 7 bases between. General study points: Possibly, clonal diversity was underestimated; donors were largely white British and included more females. Distributed over spike, vaccine-associated CD4 TCRs predominated at 160-218 and 743-854.

This TCR came from an adult in good health. The rearrangement joins TRBV5-1 to TRBJ2-1; D perhaps matches TRBD1 (6 bases). The specimen comprised peripheral blood, sampled on day 0 of AZD1222 vaccination. The CDR3 protein is CASSLQGSYNEQFF. The CDR3 bases are TGCGCCAGCAGCTTACAGGGTTCCTACAATGAGCAGTTCTTC.